This TCR beta chain is drawn from a study of T cells in Graves' hyperthyroidism and ophthalmopathy (dated by TCRdb to between 2018 and 2021). In the study overall: Peripheral blood was collected at initial diagnosis, before any treatment. After sampling, hyperthyroidism patients received methimazole starting at 30 mg daily, and ophthalmopathy patients received high-dose intravenous methylprednisolone. The paper describes TCR Vbeta CDR3 sequencing of 120 to 150 peripheral blood samples, made up of 43 ophthalmopathy patients, more than 70 hyperthyroidism patients and some 17 progressor patients. The study also compared thyroid tissue and blood T-cell repertoires from several Graves' hyperthyroidism patients. Prospective prediction of ophthalmopathy was tested in an independent validation cohort consisting of 18 hyperthyroidism patients and 15 to 17 patients who later progressed to ophthalmopathy. The roughly 100 discovery patients were randomly divided into training and test sets at a 7:3 ratio. A discovery cohort of about 100 patients, 43 with Graves' ophthalmopathy and 55 to 65 with stable Graves' hyperthyroidism, was used to find distinguishing TCR V-J signatures.

General conclusions and limits of the study: In validation, the model predicted progression to ophthalmopathy a median of roughly 6.1 months before onset, with about 70% sensitivity and around 76% specificity. A model built on a 13 V-J signature distinguished ophthalmopathy from stable hyperthyroidism, reaching roughly 88% sensitivity and about 81% specificity in cross-validation and 80%/75% in testing. Most expanded thyroid clonotypes (frequency above 0.001) were also detected in blood, suggesting blood repertoires may reflect thyroid immune responses. Sample size was not statistically predetermined, and investigators were not blinded to group allocation.

This clonotype was picked up many times. The antigen it binds to is not known. No qualities accompany the bases; no much larger clone lies one base away. The CDR3 goes from the cysteine to the phenylalanine over 14 residues. Only the CDR3 portion is preserved as DNA: 42 bases, with reading frame beginning at the first base. Germline trimming amounts to 1 base on V and 8 bases on J, with 4 as the count of junction bases outside the gene matches. CDR1 and CDR2 are read off the germline V gene as SGHTA and FQGTGA. The TCR beta CDR3 regions were amplified from the RNA transcripts. A first-round RT-PCR of the TCR CDR3 used the HTBI primer set with the Qiagen OneStep RT-PCR kit. Libraries were constructed in a second round of multiplex PCR, after which size selection and purification were carried out. The libraries were sequenced on an Illumina HiSeq2000 using paired-end 100 bp reads. Per the source publication's procedure: SOAPnuke was used to process the raw data, throwing out any read that contained adapters or uncalled bases, had a mean Phred below 15, or lacked an exact constant-primer or identifier match. COPE v1.2.5 was used to merge high-quality paired reads, and clonotypes were defined as unique nucleotide sequences. MiTCR v1.1 was used to align the clonotypes against IMGT TRBV, TRBD and TRBJ reference segments. The analysis included only V-J combinations with a frequency above 0.0001, which together covered 99% to 99.2% of the repertoires. The TCS score was defined as F50 (clonal expansion) divided by E x V (chaos), with BLOSUM62-based TCRdist calculated between CDR3 peptides within each V-J. Welch's t-statistics and random forest reduced around 520 V-J features to 10 to 15, which were used in a naive Bayes classifier (R e1071). TCRdb reprocessing: public reads trimmed at Q25 with fastp, clones called with MiXCR, in-frame beta chains kept. Every entry covers one CDR3 protein and lists the most common genes and DNA from its rows. TCRdb's processing, not the authors' own work, is the source of the V and J calls. Counted in this sample were about 600,000 distinct CDR3 sequences; 14% of them appeared once. The ten most abundant clones make up about 6.6% of the sample.

Moderately to severely active disease, a Clinical Activity Score of at least 3, a NOSPECS grade of at least 4, and a duration under 3 months were present in ophthalmopathy patients. The study excluded patients with uncontrolled infections, other autoimmune diseases, pregnancy or lactation. Diagnoses were based on clinical symptoms, serum thyroxine and TRAb, thyroid ultrasound and orbital computed tomography. PBMCs were isolated from about 9.1 ml of fresh peripheral blood by Ficoll-Paque density gradient centrifugation. Trizol reagent was used to extract total RNA, and RNA quality was then checked on an Agilent 2100 Bioanalyzer.

Rearrangement joined TRBV7-3 to TRBJ2-1; 8 bases in between match TRBD2. The sequence derives from a woman aged 18 to 35 with Graves' ophthalmopathy. The sequenced sample was blood. This receptor carries the CDR3 CASSLISGSDEQFF. In nucleotide form, the sequence is TGTGCCAGCAGCTTAATAAGCGGGAGCGATGAGCAGTTCTTC.